This entry lists 14 T cell receptor beta chains sequenced from one sample in a study of T cell responses to AZD1222 COVID-19 vaccine. Using immunoSEQ multiplex PCR, the repertoire was profiled, and TCRdb retains in-frame clones only, with some absent. This sample carries more than 50,000 clones, around 79% of them seen once, and the ten largest clones take roughly 25%. This specimen consisted of peripheral blood, obtained on day 0 of MenACWY control vaccination. The receptor set was obtained from an adult in good health.

This CDR3 is CAISERGTNTGELFF. Here the CDR3 DNA reads TGTGCCATCAGTGAGAGGGGAACGAACACCGGGGAGCTGTTTTTT. This chain links TRBV10-3 with TRBJ2-2; TRBD1 might be the D (5 bases). V lost 2 bases and J 0 bases, leaving 7 bases between the germline ends. Germline V gene data show CDR1 as ENHRY and CDR2 as SYGVKD. CDR3 length: 15 residues.

V gene TRBV11-2 combines with J gene TRBJ2-1; 8 bases line up with TRBD2. The CDR3 length is 16 residues. J was trimmed by 0 bases and V by 6 bases; bases with no gene match: 7. The germline V gene has CDR1 SGHAT and CDR2 FQNNGV. The CDR3 here is CASSSSGRSSYNEQFF. CDR3 nucleotide sequence: TGTGCCAGCAGTTCTAGCGGGCGCAGCTCCTACAATGAGCAGTTCTTC.

The chain carries TRBV19 and TRBJ1-5; D is unclear. Germline V gives CDR1 LNHDA, CDR2 SQIVND (reference sequence). Trimming stripped 4 bases from V and 5 bases from J, with 15 bases between. The CDR3 covers 15 residues. The CDR3 bases are TGTGCCAGTAGTACTAATCAGGCGAATGATCAGCCCCAGCATTTT. Residues: CASSTNQANDQPQHF.

This clone has just a few counts. The rearrangement uses TRBV3-1 (or the pseudogene TRBV3-2) and TRBJ2-2; D unclear. The length of the CDR3 is 14 residues. The germline V gene has CDR1 LGHDT and CDR2 YNNKEL (reference sequence). Deletions cut 6 bases from V and 8 bases from J, with 16 bases between. This chain's CDR3 is CASRPRQAGGELFF. The CDR3 coding sequence is TGTGCCAGCAGACCGCGCCAGGCCGGGGGGGAGCTGTTTTTT.

The CDR3: CASSLKGTSATGELFF. Here the CDR3 DNA reads TGTGCCAGCAGTTTAAAGGGGACTAGCGCCACCGGGGAGCTGTTTTTT. V usage is TRBV7-6 and J usage is TRBJ2-2, with TRBD2 matching over 10 bases. The J segment lost 4 bases and the V segment lost 6 bases, leaving 8 bases of the junction unmatched. The CDR3 has 16 amino acids. Germline V gives CDR1 SGHVS, CDR2 FNYEAQ.

The rearrangement uses TRBV4-2 and TRBJ1-4, with D possibly matching TRBD1 (5 bases). This CDR3 contains 15 residues. V lost 1 base, J lost 5 bases, and 11 bases lay in between. In germline, CDR1 is LGHNA, CDR2 YNFKEQ. The CDR3 nucleotides are TGTGCCAGCAGCCAAGCCGGGGCCTCGAATGAAAAACTGTTTTTT. It encodes CASSQAGASNEKLFF.

This clone was counted a few times. The chain is built from TRBV9 and TRBJ2-7, with 10 bases that match TRBD1. The CDR3 consists of 18 residues. The J segment lost 3 bases and the V segment lost 0 bases, leaving 12 bases of the junction unmatched. Germline V gives CDR1 SGDLS, CDR2 YYNGEE. This chain's CDR3 is CASSVDVGGTGAIYEQYF. The CDR3 DNA is TGTGCCAGCAGCGTAGATGTAGGAGGGACAGGGGCCATCTACGAGCAGTACTTC.

The rearrangement links TRBV7-2 to TRBJ2-5, with a tentative D call TRBD1 (8 bases). Per the germline V gene, CDR1 is SGHTA and CDR2 is FQGNSA. V lost 1 base and J 9 bases, leaving 12 bases between the germline ends. The CDR3 is 13 amino acids. The CDR3 sequence: CASSLGTGRAQYF. In DNA, the CDR3 is TGTGCCAGCAGCTTAGGGACAGGGAGGGCCCAGTACTTC.

V gene TRBV19 combines with J gene TRBJ1-1; TRBD1 might be the D (5 bases). Germline V lookup: CDR1 LNHDA, CDR2 SQIVND (reference sequence). CDR3 length: 14 amino acids. The V end was cut by 5 bases, the J end by 5 bases, with 15 bases between. The CDR3: CASSVQAARTEAFF. The DNA of the CDR3 is TGTGCCAGTAGTGTACAGGCGGCGCGGACTGAAGCTTTCTTT.

The chain carries TRBV6-5 and TRBJ1-1; D remains unclear. V lost 7 bases to trimming and J lost 2 bases, with 14 bases between them. The CDR3 runs to 14 residues. Germline V lookup: CDR1 MNHEY, CDR2 SVGAGI. In DNA form, the CDR3 reads TGTGCCAGCAACGTTGAACAGTTCAACACTGAAGCTTTCTTT. It translates to CASNVEQFNTEAFF.

V is TRBV19 and J is TRBJ1-1; 10 bases align to TRBD1. CDR3 length: 16 amino acids. Trimming removed 0 bases from V and 6 bases from J; junction bases left unmatched: 7. Germline lookup yields CDR1 LNHDA and CDR2 SQIVND (reference sequence). CDR3 amino acids: CASSIDGTGVRAEAFF. DNA of the CDR3: TGTGCCAGTAGTATAGATGGGACAGGGGTTAGGGCTGAAGCTTTCTTT. The complete variable domain, with remaining parts taken from reference TRBV19 and TRBJ1-1, reads DGGITQSPKYLFRKEGQNVTLSCEQNLNHDAMYWYRQDPGQGLRLIYYSQIVNDFQKGDIAEGYSVSREKKESFPLTVTSAQKNPTAFYLCASSIDGTGVRAEAFFGQGTRLTVV.

This clone was observed once. The CDR3 DNA is TGTGCCAGCAGCTTGGGAGGGAGGGGGGGCGATGGCTACACCTTC. As protein: CASSLGGRGGDGYTF. This rearrangement joins TRBV7-9 to TRBJ1-2; maybe TRBD1 (6 bases). This CDR3 contains 15 residues. With 3 bases removed from V and 6 bases from J, the gap between germline ends came to 17 bases. The germline V gene has CDR1 SEHNR and CDR2 FQNEAQ (reference sequence).

The V call is TRBV10-1, the J call TRBJ1-6, with TRBD1 matching 10 bases. This CDR3 has 14 amino acids. The V gene end was trimmed by 6 bases and the J gene end by 9 bases; junction bases not matched to a gene: 5. Germline CDR1 WNHNN, CDR2 SYGVQD (reference sequence). The CDR3 coding sequence is TGCGCCAGCAGGGACAGGGGGTTAGGTTCACCCCTCCACTTT. The encoded protein is CASRDRGLGSPLHF.

This sequence joins TRBV19 and TRBJ1-1, with D maybe TRBD1 (6 bases). The CDR3 totals 15 residues. Trimming shortened V by 1 base and J by 4 bases, and 13 bases separated the two germline ends. Germline-derived CDR1 and CDR2 are LNHDA and SQIVND (reference sequence). CDR3 sequence: CASSIVTGYPTEAFF. In DNA form, the CDR3 reads TGTGCCAGTAGTATAGTTACAGGGTATCCCACTGAAGCTTTCTTT.